This TCR beta chain was sequenced in a study of shared T cell receptors in the human thymus. There are 16 residues in the CDR3. The V end was cut by 6 bases, the J end by 8 bases, with 20 bases between. Germline loops: CDR1 KGHSH, CDR2 LQKENI. Clones were read by immunoSEQ multiplex PCR, and TCRdb kept only the in-frame ones, dropping some. The sample lists about 730,000 clones; 70% to 90% were seen once. These sequences were also reported in another study, on human thymus T cells. From that second work: Resected material from corrective heart surgery provided the thymus tissue analysed. It looked as if thymic and blood repertoires used V and J genes in a biased way. Unrelated individuals reportedly shared highly overlapping thymic TCR repertoires.

The chain links TRBV18 to TRBJ1-6; D is perhaps TRBD1 (5 bases). This sequence originates from a girl under three years old with a congenital heart defect. Sequenced input: thymocytes. CDR3 region: CASSSNDSGSYSPLHF. The CDR3 bases are TGTGCCAGCTCTTCTAACGACAGTGGCTCCTATTCACCCCTCCACTTT.